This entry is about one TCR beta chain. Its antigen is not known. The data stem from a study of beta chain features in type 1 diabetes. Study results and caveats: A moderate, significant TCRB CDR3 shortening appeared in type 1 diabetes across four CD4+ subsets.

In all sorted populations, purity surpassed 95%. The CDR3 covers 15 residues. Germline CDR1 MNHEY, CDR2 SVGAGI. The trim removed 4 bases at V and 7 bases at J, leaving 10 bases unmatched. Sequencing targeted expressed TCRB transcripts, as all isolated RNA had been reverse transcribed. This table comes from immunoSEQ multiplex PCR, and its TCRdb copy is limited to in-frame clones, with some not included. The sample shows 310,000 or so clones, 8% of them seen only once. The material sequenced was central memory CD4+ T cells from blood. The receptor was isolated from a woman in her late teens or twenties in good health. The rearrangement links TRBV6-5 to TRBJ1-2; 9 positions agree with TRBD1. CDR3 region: CASSSLQGALLGYTF. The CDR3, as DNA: TGTGCCAGCAGTTCGCTACAGGGGGCGCTTCTTGGCTACACCTTC.